Presented here are 5 T cell receptor beta chains from one specimen sequenced in a study of graft-versus-host responses after intestinal transplantation. Sequencing was performed with immunoSEQ multiplex PCR; in TCRdb, only in-frame clones are kept and a portion is missing. The table shows about 96,000 clones, with approximately 90% occurring only once. The antigens these receptors bind are not known. This specimen was unstimulated CD4+ T cells sorted from spleen or lymph node cells, taken before intestinal transplant. These receptors were taken from a human donor who received an intestinal transplant.

Remarks on this clone: Within the sample, other DNA sequences also encode this same CDR3. The chain employs TRBV5-6 and TRBJ1-6; D possibly corresponds to TRBD1 (5 bases). CDR1 is SGHDT and CDR2 is YYEEEE in the germline V gene. V lost 0 bases to trimming and J lost 6 bases, with 7 bases between them. This CDR3 comprises 14 residues. The DNA of the CDR3 is TGTGCCAGCAGCTTGGTGACAGTTAATTCACCCCTCCACTTT. Translated: CASSLVTVNSPLHF.

The V and J genes are TRBV9 and TRBJ1-2; a possible D gene is TRBD1 (6 bases). There are 17 residues in the CDR3. V lost 0 bases to trimming and J lost 4 bases, with 19 bases between them. CDR1 and CDR2 from the germline V gene are SGDLS and YYNGEE. This CDR3 reads CASSVAIPHQGSYGYTF. The CDR3 region has the DNA TGTGCCAGCAGCGTAGCAATCCCTCATCAGGGGAGCTATGGCTACACCTTC.

This chain uses TRBV6-5 with TRBJ1-2, with 8 bases that match TRBD1. The CDR3 is 14 residues long. Germline loops: CDR1 MNHEY, CDR2 SVGAGI. The trim removed 6 bases at V and 7 bases at J, leaving 10 bases unmatched. The CDR3 loop reads CASRDPGTGSGYTF. In DNA form, the CDR3 reads TGTGCCAGCAGGGACCCCGGGACAGGAAGTGGCTACACCTTC.

The gene calls are TRBV4-2 and TRBJ2-7, with D perhaps matching TRBD2 (6 bases). The CDR3 has 15 amino acids. Germline assignment: CDR1 LGHNA and CDR2 YNFKEQ. Trimming left V 3 bases short and J 3 bases short, with 15 bases between. The CDR3 DNA reads as TGTGCCAGCAGCCAGGGCGGGATGGCGGACTACGAGCAGTACTTC. It encodes CASSQGGMADYEQYF.

The V and J genes are TRBV7-9 and TRBJ1-2, with 7 nucleotides matching TRBD1. The CDR3 extends over 13 amino acids. After removal of 5 bases from V and 8 bases from J, the junction contained 8 bases not matched to a gene. In germline, CDR1 is SEHNR, CDR2 FQNEAQ (reference sequence). CDR3 amino acids: CASSVEGAGGYTF. CDR3 nucleotide sequence: TGTGCCAGCAGCGTAGAGGGGGCTGGGGGCTACACCTTC.